The present T cell receptor (beta chain) was sequenced within a study of cytomegalovirus exposure and HLA in healthy donors. The primer mix had 60 Vbeta and 13 Jbeta primers. Profiling relied on immunoSEQ multiplex PCR, and the TCRdb table lists in-frame clones only, not all of them. The table records about 180,000 clones, more than 70% of them present only once. V lost 6 bases, J lost 4 bases, and 9 bases lay in between. Germline-derived CDR1 and CDR2 are MGHDK and SYGVNS. The CDR3 spans 12 residues. This sequence originates from a girl aged 5-17 years in good health and CMV-seropositive. Sequenced: PBMCs. The chain uses TRBV25-1 and TRBJ1-1; D ambiguous. For the CDR3, the DNA is TGTGCCAGCAGAGACCGGGGCACTGAAGCTTTCTTT. Encoded protein: CASRDRGTEAFF.